The 4 T cell receptor beta chains below all came from one sample that was sequenced in a study of blood T cell repertoires in COVID-19. The table came from immunoSEQ multiplex PCR; TCRdb's copy has only in-frame clones and leaves some out. Found here are 200,000 to 250,000 clones, 86% of them singletons; the top ten hold 4% to 4.5%. The source material was peripheral blood. Receptors originate from a man aged 45-65 years with acute or convalescent COVID-19.

The genes are TRBV27 and TRBJ1-2; D is possibly TRBD1 (5 bases). Germline assignment: CDR1 MNHEY and CDR2 SMNVEV (reference sequence). V was shortened by 6 bases and J by 6 bases, with 14 bases between the two germline ends. CDR3 size: 13 residues. The CDR3 DNA reads TGTGCCAGCAGCCTAGGGGCGGGGGATGGCTACACCTTC. Its translation: CASSLGAGDGYTF.

V usage is TRBV25-1 and J usage is TRBJ1-2, with 7 bases lining up with TRBD1. Germline assignment: CDR1 MGHDK and CDR2 SYGVNS. The CDR3 totals 13 residues. The junction had 1 base not matched to a gene; V was cut back by 6 bases and J by 0 bases. CDR3 sequence: CASRGTANYGYTF. In DNA, the CDR3 is TGTGCCAGCAGGGGGACAGCTAACTATGGCTACACCTTC.

The chain couples TRBV18 to TRBJ1-1; 9 bases fit TRBD1. This CDR3 is 15 amino acids long. The V gene's germline CDR1 is KGHSH and CDR2 LQKENI. Trimming took 8 bases from V and 4 from J; bases not matched to a gene: 11. The CDR3 DNA reads as TGTGCCAGCCTTCCCGGGACAGGGAGAGGCACTGAAGCTTTCTTT. This gives the protein CASLPGTGRGTEAFF.

The chain employs TRBV3-1 (or the pseudogene TRBV3-2) and TRBJ2-1, with a weak D call TRBD1 (6 bases). The V and J ends lost 3 bases and 7 bases respectively, with 7 bases between them. This CDR3 has 12 residues. Germline assignment: CDR1 LGHDT and CDR2 YNNKEL (reference sequence). The CDR3 is CASSHGQNEQFF. DNA for the CDR3: TGTGCCAGCAGCCACGGACAGAATGAGCAGTTCTTC.